The 30 T cell receptor beta chains below were found in one sample sequenced in a study of T cell responses to AZD1222 COVID-19 vaccine. TCRdb's table, derived via immunoSEQ multiplex PCR, lists solely in-frame clones and lacks some. This sample has tens of thousands of clones, with around nine tenths found just once. This specimen consisted of peripheral blood, obtained on day 0 of AZD1222 vaccination. All receptors come from an adult in good health.

Only a few counts were recorded for this clone. The chain recombines TRBV2 with TRBJ1-6; possibly TRBD1 for D (5 bases). The CDR3 runs to 13 residues. The germline V and J ends were trimmed by 4 bases and 10 bases, with 11 bases remaining between them. Germline CDR1 is SNHLY and CDR2 is FYNNEI. The CDR3 DNA is TGTGCCAGCAGTGGGGGGTCTGGCTCACCCCTCCACTTT. Translating it yields CASSGGSGSPLHF.

The gene calls are TRBV4-1 and TRBJ1-5; 8 bases are shared with TRBD1. This CDR3 contains 17 residues. The V and J ends lost 3 bases and 2 bases, in that order; junction bases with no gene match: 9. Germline V lookup: CDR1 MGHRA, CDR2 YSYEKL. The CDR3 DNA reads as TGCGCCAGCAGCCATCCAGGACAGGGTGGGGGCAATCAGCCCCAGCATTTT. This translates into CASSHPGQGGGNQPQHF.

V gene TRBV5-8 combines with J gene TRBJ2-2, with a tentative D call TRBD1 (5 bases). CDR1 and CDR2 from the germline V gene are SGHTS and YDEGEE. The CDR3 consists of 15 residues. The germline V and J ends were trimmed by 4 bases and 3 bases, with 13 bases remaining between them. CDR3 DNA: TGTGCCAGCAGCCGAGAAAAGGGGTACACCGGGGAGCTGTTTTTT. Protein sequence: CASSREKGYTGELFF.

The chain uses TRBV19 and TRBJ1-5, with D hard to call. V lost 1 base to trimming and J lost 6 bases, with 25 bases between them. This CDR3 has 19 amino acids. Germline assignment: CDR1 LNHDA and CDR2 SQIVND (reference sequence). The CDR3 DNA is TGTGCCAGTAGTATAGGGGCGGCAGGAGGTAAACTTTGGGGTCAGCCCCAGCATTTT. Translation: CASSIGAAGGKLWGQPQHF.

The chain is built from TRBV6-5 and TRBJ2-5; TRBD2 matches at 8 bases. The J segment lost 5 bases and the V segment lost 7 bases, leaving 6 bases of the junction unmatched. The CDR3 sequence is 13 residues long. The V gene's germline CDR1 is MNHEY and CDR2 SVGAGI. Here the CDR3 reads CASNGGAYETQYF. CDR3 in DNA: TGTGCCAGCAACGGGGGGGCCTACGAGACCCAGTACTTC.

The chain has TRBV19 and TRBJ1-5; D is perhaps TRBD1 (5 bases). The CDR3 is 13 residues long. The V end was cut by 4 bases, the J end by 7 bases, with 11 bases between. Germline V gene lookup returns CDR1 LNHDA and CDR2 SQIVND (reference sequence). The CDR3 loop reads CASSTGGGQPQHF. CDR3 nucleotide sequence: TGTGCCAGTAGTACTGGGGGAGGACAGCCCCAGCATTTT.

The V and J genes are TRBV6-5 and TRBJ2-1; 10 bases map to TRBD2. CDR3 length: 14 amino acids. Losses at the gene ends were 4 bases for V and 6 bases for J; bases not matched to a gene: 3. The germline V gene has CDR1 MNHEY and CDR2 SVGAGI. The CDR3 nucleotides read TGTGCCAGCAGTTTTACTAGCGGGGTCAATGAGCAGTTCTTC. It codes for CASSFTSGVNEQFF.

This sequence joins TRBV10-3 and TRBJ1-1; D uncertain. Germline V gene data show CDR1 as ENHRY and CDR2 as SYGVKD. V lost 4 bases and J lost 2, with 11 bases in between. The CDR3 length is 14 residues. In nucleotides, the CDR3 is TGTGCCATCAGTGCTGAGGAACTAAACACTGAAGCTTTCTTT. Its translation is CAISAEELNTEAFF.

The table lists this clone with a count of one. This chain joins TRBV19 and TRBJ1-5, with D perhaps matching TRBD1 (5 bases). Germline assignment: CDR1 LNHDA and CDR2 SQIVND (reference sequence). CDR3 length: 14 amino acids. V lost 5 bases and J 5 bases, leaving 13 bases between the germline ends. CDR3: CASSALDTDQPQHF. As DNA, the CDR3 is TGTGCCAGTAGTGCCTTGGACACAGATCAGCCCCAGCATTTT.

The V gene is TRBV5-4, the J gene TRBJ2-1, with 9 bases that match TRBD1. Germline V gene sequence: CDR1 SGHNT, CDR2 YYREEE (reference sequence). Losses at the gene ends were 4 bases for V and 7 bases for J; bases not matched to a gene: 12. The CDR3 consists of 16 residues. CDR3 coding DNA: TGTGCCAGCAGCCGGGACTTACAGGGGGCAGGAAATGAGCAGTTCTTC. Translated, it gives CASSRDLQGAGNEQFF.

The chain's CDR3 is CASSIRLAGTTDTQYF. CDR3 nucleotide sequence: TGTGCCAGCAGCATCAGACTAGCGGGGACCACAGATACGCAGTATTTT. The chain carries TRBV5-4 and TRBJ2-3; 11 nucleotides match TRBD2. Germline V gene lookup returns CDR1 SGHNT and CDR2 YYREEE (reference sequence). The CDR3 contains 16 residues. V lost 4 bases, J lost 2 bases, and 6 bases stayed unmatched. Variable domain in full (rest from reference TRBV5-4 and TRBJ2-3): ETGVTQSPTHLIKTRGQQVTLRCSSQSGHNTVSWYQQALGQGPQFIFQYYREEENGRGNFPPRFSGLQFPNYSSELNVNALELDDSALYLCASSIRLAGTTDTQYFGPGTRLTVL.

The rearrangement joins TRBV11-2 to TRBJ1-2; D remains unclear. Germline CDR1 is SGHAT and CDR2 is FQNNGV. The CDR3 covers 14 residues. Trimming left V 5 bases short and J 6 bases short, with 16 bases between. The CDR3 spells CASSPHLGPHGYTF. The CDR3, as DNA: TGTGCCAGCAGCCCCCATCTGGGCCCACATGGCTACACCTTC.

The chain links TRBV5-1 to TRBJ2-3; 10 bases are shared with TRBD2. The J segment lost 9 bases and the V segment lost 1 base, leaving 8 bases of the junction unmatched. CDR1 is SGHRS and CDR2 is YFSETQ in the germline V gene. This CDR3 has 15 residues. CDR3 region: CASSLYSGGAGTQYF. Here the CDR3 DNA reads TGCGCCAGCAGCTTGTACAGCGGGGGGGCCGGGACGCAGTATTTT.

The rearrangement links TRBV7-3 to TRBJ1-1; unclear D gene. Germline CDR1 SGHTA, CDR2 FQGTGA. Deletions cut 3 bases from V and 1 base from J, with 9 bases between. CDR3 length equals 14 residues. CDR3 loop: CASSFKLGNTEAFF. CDR3 DNA: TGTGCCAGCAGCTTTAAGTTGGGGAACACTGAAGCTTTCTTT.

A few counts support this clone. The CDR3 sequence is CASSLWGSESSYNEQFF. Written as DNA, the CDR3 is TGTGCCAGCAGCTTGTGGGGTAGCGAGAGCTCCTACAATGAGCAGTTCTTC. The J gene is TRBJ2-1, the V gene TRBV5-4, with a tentative D call TRBD2 (5 bases). Germline V gives CDR1 SGHNT, CDR2 YYREEE (reference sequence). Trimming pared 1 base from V and 0 bases from J, leaving 14 bases between. The CDR3 extends over 17 amino acids.

CDR3 loop: CASRGQKRSPLHF. DNA for the CDR3: TGTGCCAGCAGGGGACAGAAGAGGTCACCCCTCCACTTT. The rearrangement uses TRBV27 and TRBJ1-6, with 7 positions matching TRBD1. CDR1 is MNHEY and CDR2 is SMNVEV in the germline V gene (reference sequence). The J segment lost 10 bases and the V segment lost 6 bases, leaving 6 bases of the junction unmatched. The CDR3 totals 13 residues.

The V and J genes are TRBV10-3 and TRBJ1-2; D perhaps matches TRBD1 (6 bases). The germline gives CDR1 ENHRY, CDR2 SYGVKD. Trimming left V 10 bases short and J 8 bases short, with 23 bases between. This CDR3 has 14 residues. The CDR3 sequence is CATSSSGGWEGYTF. As DNA, the CDR3 is TGTGCCACCTCGTCATCGGGGGGCTGGGAAGGCTACACCTTC.

The rearrangement uses TRBV12-3 or TRBV12-4 and TRBJ1-1; a possible D gene is TRBD1 (5 bases). The CDR3 spans 13 residues. V was shortened by 4 bases and J by 6 bases, with 12 bases between the two germline ends. The CDR3 protein is CASSWGGVPEAFF. The DNA for the CDR3 is TGTGCCAGCAGTTGGGGGGGTGTGCCTGAAGCTTTCTTT.

This clone was detected once. The chain couples TRBV2 to TRBJ2-1; D is ambiguous. This CDR3 contains 15 residues. Germline CDR1 and CDR2: SNHLY and FYNNEI. Trimming took off 7 bases at V and 5 bases at J, with 18 bases between the two ends. The CDR3 DNA reads as TGTGCCAGCAAACACGGGCCCTCGGGTCACAATGAGCAGTTCTTC. Protein: CASKHGPSGHNEQFF.

The genes are TRBV5-4 and TRBJ2-1; TRBD1 matches 9 bases. Germline CDR1 is SGHNT and CDR2 is YYREEE (reference sequence). V was pared by 2 bases and J by 12 bases, with 9 bases of the junction left unmatched. There are 14 residues in the CDR3. The CDR3 DNA reads as TGTGCCAGCAGCTTACCGGGACAGGGTAAAAGGCAGTTCTTC. It specifies CASSLPGQGKRQFF.

The chain joins TRBV12-3 or TRBV12-4 to TRBJ1-5; D call uncertain. V was pared by 2 bases and J by 5 bases, with 7 bases between. The length of the CDR3 is 13 residues. CDR3: CASSLRVYQPQHF. The CDR3 DNA follows: TGTGCCAGCAGTTTAAGGGTGTATCAGCCCCAGCATTTT.

This chain joins TRBV5-1 and TRBJ1-6; D is unresolved. Germline values: CDR1 SGHRS, CDR2 YFSETQ. The CDR3 length is 15 residues. The V and J ends lost 0 bases and 7 bases respectively, with 11 bases between them. This CDR3 is CASSLELEGNSPLHF. The CDR3 DNA is TGCGCCAGCAGCTTGGAATTGGAAGGCAATTCACCCCTCCACTTT.

CDR3 coding DNA: TGTGCCAGCGGCGCGGGGGCTACAGTGACCGGGGAGCTGTTTTTT. Translating it yields CASGAGATVTGELFF. The genes are TRBV6-5 and TRBJ2-2; a possible D gene is TRBD2 (7 bases). The V end lost 8 bases, the J end lost 5 bases, and 18 bases lay between the germline ends. CDR1 is MNHEY and CDR2 is SVGAGI in the germline V gene. The CDR3 contains 15 residues.

V usage is TRBV7-9 and J usage is TRBJ1-2, with TRBD1 matching 8 bases. The CDR3 contains 15 residues. Germline CDR1 is SEHNR and CDR2 is FQNEAQ (reference sequence). The V segment lost 0 bases and the J segment 8 bases; nucleotides outside the gene matches: 8. CDR3 coding DNA: TGTGCCAGCAGCTTAGCGTTTGCAGGGGGCAACGGCTACACCTTC. Translated, it gives CASSLAFAGGNGYTF.

This rearrangement joins TRBV4-1 to TRBJ2-2; D possibly corresponds to TRBD1 (6 bases). V lost 1 base and J 3 bases, leaving 12 bases between the germline ends. In germline, CDR1 is MGHRA, CDR2 YSYEKL. The CDR3 contains 16 residues. Written as DNA, the CDR3 is TGCGCCAGCAGCCAAGCCAGGGGCGCGTACACCGGGGAGCTGTTTTTT. Protein product: CASSQARGAYTGELFF.

The chain uses TRBV2 and TRBJ1-5; D is ambiguous. Germline-derived CDR1 and CDR2 are SNHLY and FYNNEI. CDR3 length equals 14 residues. Trimming took off 8 bases at V and 0 bases at J, with 11 bases between the two ends. For the CDR3, the DNA is TGTGCCAGCGACAAAGGAAATAGCAATCAGCCCCAGCATTTT. This translates into CASDKGNSNQPQHF.

The chain recombines TRBV21-1 with TRBJ2-1; the table calls TRBD2, which could not be checked here. TRBV21-1 is termed a pseudogene. The CDR3 is made up of 16 amino acids. This CDR3 reads CASSQAGTSGHNEQFF. The CDR3 nucleotides are TGTGCCAGCAGCCAGGCCGGGACTAGCGGCCACAATGAGCAGTTCTTC.

The chain carries TRBV12-3 or TRBV12-4 and TRBJ1-1; D call uncertain. The CDR3 runs 13 residues. The V end was cut by 2 bases, the J end by 2 bases, with 6 bases between. CDR3 sequence: CASSLYLNTEAFF. CDR3 DNA sequence: TGTGCCAGCAGTTTATACCTCAACACTGAAGCTTTCTTT.

The table lists this clone with a few counts. This rearrangement joins TRBV25-1 to TRBJ1-2, with D hard to call. The CDR3 totals 13 residues. Germline CDR1 and CDR2: MGHDK and SYGVNS. Between the trimmed V and J ends, which lost 4 bases and 7 bases, there was a span of 13 bases. The CDR3: CASSGTERSGYTF. CDR3 DNA: TGTGCCAGCAGTGGCACCGAAAGGAGTGGCTACACCTTC.

The V call is TRBV5-1, the J call TRBJ2-5; no definite D call. The CDR3 sequence is 13 residues long. Looked up from germline, CDR1 is SGHRS and CDR2 is YFSETQ. Trimming stripped 1 base from V and 4 bases from J, with 8 bases between. The DNA for the CDR3 is TGCGCCAGCAGCTTGAACGGGCCAGAGACCCAGTACTTC. Translating it yields CASSLNGPETQYF.